One sample yielded the 28 T cell receptor beta chains listed below, sequenced in a study of T cells in women clearing cervical HPV infection. This table comes from immunoSEQ multiplex PCR, and its TCRdb copy is limited to in-frame clones, with some not included. The listing contains approximately 37,000 clones. Input material: blood buffy coat. The receptors derive from a woman between 18 and 69 years old with a cervical HPV16 infection that either progressed to CIN3+ or cleared (not recorded which).

With regard to this clone: The read ends 3 residues before the CDR3 terminus; that terminus is restored from the germline J gene. The chain is built from TRBV16 and TRBJ2-1, with 7 positions matching TRBD2. This CDR3 is 16 amino acids long. The germline CDR1 and CDR2 sequences are KGHSY and FQNENV. V dropped 2 bases and J dropped 4; count of bases not matched to a gene: 8. The CDR3 loop reads CASSQGGGRRYNEQFF. CDR3 DNA, as far as it was read: TGTGCCAGCAGCCAAGGGGGGGGACGGCGGTACAATGAG.

As concerns this clone: The read terminates 3 residues ahead of where the CDR3 ends, so the germline J gene completes it. This sequence joins TRBV4-2 and TRBJ2-7; D may be TRBD2 (6 bases). Trimming cost V 4 bases and J 4 bases, with 17 bases left between them. Germline V gene sequence: CDR1 LGHNA, CDR2 YNFKEQ. The CDR3 is 15 residues long. Partial CDR3 DNA: TGTGCCAGCAGCCTTGATTCCGGGACTTCATACGAG. Translated, it gives CASSLDSGTSYE. The complete CDR3 reads CASSLDSGTSYEQYF.

As concerns this clone: The CDR3 is cut off 3 residues early in the read; its end comes from the germline J gene. The V call is TRBV30, the J call TRBJ2-3; TRBD1 might be the D (5 bases). CDR3 length: 11 residues. Germline loops: CDR1 GTSNPN, CDR2 SVGIG (reference sequence). CDR3 bases read: TGTGCCTGGAAAGGGGTAAGGACG. It is translated as CAWKGVRT. The full CDR3 sequence reads CAWKGVRTQYF.

Notes on this clone: The read finishes 3 residues shy of the CDR3 end, and the germline J gene is used to complete it. The chain employs TRBV2 and TRBJ2-3; TRBD2 matches 10 bases. Germline values: CDR1 SNHLY, CDR2 FYNNEI. The CDR3 runs to 15 residues. With 6 bases clipped from V and 4 bases from J, the junction kept 7 bases outside the gene matches. The CDR3 bases that were read are TGTGCCAGCAGCTACGGGACTAGCGCCGCAGATACG. Protein sequence: CASSYGTSAADT. The entire CDR3 sequence reads CASSYGTSAADTQYF.

Note on this clone: The read finishes 3 residues shy of the CDR3 end, and the germline J gene is used to complete it. This chain connects TRBV7-6 to TRBJ1-2; D possibly corresponds to TRBD1 (5 bases). V lost 3 bases and J lost 4, with 24 bases in between. The CDR3 consists of 18 residues. CDR1 is SGHVS, CDR2 FNYEAQ, per germline. CDR3 residues: CASSLAGVVGATGYGYTF. The part of the CDR3 DNA that was read is TGTGCCAGCAGCTTGGCGGGGGTGGTAGGGGCAACCGGCTATGGC.

Notes on this clone: Coverage ceases 3 residues before the CDR3 finishes, and the germline J gene fills in the end. The chain recombines TRBV11-2 with TRBJ2-7; 11 nucleotides agree with TRBD2. Germline values: CDR1 SGHAT, CDR2 FQNNGV. Unmatched junction bases numbered 6, after V lost 4 bases and J lost 4 bases. This CDR3 spans 15 amino acids. The CDR3 region is CASSYLGTSGYEQYF. The DNA read from the CDR3 is TGTGCCAGCAGCTACCTCGGGACTAGCGGATACGAG.

For this clone: The read terminates 3 residues ahead of where the CDR3 ends, so the germline J gene completes it. V is TRBV29-1 and J is TRBJ2-5; TRBD1 agrees at 8 bases. CDR1 is SQVTM and CDR2 is ANQGSEA in the germline V gene. The CDR3 has 13 residues. Partial CDR3 DNA: TGCAGCGTTGGCCCAGGGGGCATCGATACC. This translates into CSVGPGGIDT. The full CDR3 sequence reads CSVGPGGIDTQYF.

Here the CDR3 reads CASNIPGQVNSPLFF. The part of the CDR3 DNA that was read is TGTGCCAGTAATATCCCGGGACAGGTGAATTCACCG. This chain uses TRBV19 with TRBJ2-2; 8 nucleotides line up with TRBD1. Coverage ceases 3 residues before the CDR3 finishes, and the germline J gene fills in the end. CDR3 length: 15 amino acids. CDR1 LNHDA and CDR2 SQIVND come from the germline V gene (reference sequence).

To note about this clone: An end of the junction does not agree with germline; a read error may underlie this. The read halts 3 residues ahead of the CDR3 end, with the missing end drawn from the germline J gene. This sample includes further DNA sequences coding for the same CDR3. The chain uses TRBV7-8 and TRBJ1-3, with a tentative D call TRBD1 (6 bases). CDR1 is SGHVS, CDR2 FQNEAQ, per germline. The CDR3 has 16 amino acids. The sequenced part of the CDR3 DNA is TGTGCCAGCAGCACAAGGACAGACCTCTCTGGAAACACT. It codes for CASSTRTDLSGNT. The full CDR3 protein reads CASSTRTDLSGNTIYF.

A word on this clone: Coverage ceases 3 residues before the CDR3 finishes, and the germline J gene fills in the end. The genes are TRBV4-1 and TRBJ1-2, with no clear D. Deletions cut 0 bases from V and 2 bases from J, with 13 bases between. The CDR3 covers 16 residues. Germline loops: CDR1 MGHRA, CDR2 YSYEKL. CDR3 amino acids: CASSQDYPGLNYGYTF. The CDR3 bases that were read are TGCGCCAGCAGCCAAGACTACCCAGGTTTAAACTATGGC.

About this clone itself: The read ends 3 residues shy of where the CDR3 ends; the end is completed using the germline J gene. The chain recombines TRBV30 with TRBJ2-7, with D perhaps matching TRBD1 (5 bases). The length of the CDR3 is 12 residues. In germline, CDR1 is GTSNPN, CDR2 SVGIG (reference sequence). Trimming left V 0 bases short and J 3 bases short, with 6 bases between. The CDR3 spells CAWSVQDYEQYF. CDR3 bases read: TGTGCCTGGAGTGTACAGGACTACGAG.

Points on this clone: Read sequence stops 3 residues before the CDR3 end, and the germline J gene provides the missing end. The rearrangement joins TRBV11-2 to TRBJ2-3; no clear D. The V and J ends lost 6 bases and 0 bases respectively, with 13 bases between them. The CDR3 length is 15 residues. Per the germline V gene, CDR1 is SGHAT and CDR2 is FQNNGV. The covered CDR3 bases are TGTGCCAGCAGACTCGGCGGAGTTAGCACAGATACG. This codes for CASRLGGVSTDT. The whole CDR3 is CASRLGGVSTDTQYF.

In regard to this clone: The read halts 3 residues ahead of the CDR3 end, with the missing end drawn from the germline J gene. This chain connects TRBV11-2 to TRBJ1-6; D is uncertain. Germline assignment: CDR1 SGHAT and CDR2 FQNNGV. V lost 8 bases and J 7 bases, leaving 9 bases between the germline ends. The CDR3 runs 12 residues. CDR3 DNA (partial): TGTGCCAGCGAATCGGGGAATTCACCC. Translated: CASESGNSP. The whole CDR3 sequence is CASESGNSPLHF.

Notes on this clone: Coverage ceases 3 residues before the CDR3 finishes, and the germline J gene fills in the end. The same CDR3 also results from other DNA sequences found in this sample. The rearrangement links TRBV14 to TRBJ1-3, with D possibly matching TRBD1 (5 bases). The germline CDR1 and CDR2 sequences are SGHDN and FVKESK. The CDR3 extends over 12 amino acids. CDR3 bases read: TGTGCCAGCAGCAGACCGGGAGGGGCA. It is translated as CASSRPGGA. The whole CDR3 protein is CASSRPGGAIYF.

Notes on this clone: The read comes to an end 3 residues before the CDR3 does, leaving the germline J gene to fill in the end. This chain links TRBV7-9 with TRBJ1-2; D is perhaps TRBD1 (6 bases). The CDR3 contains 15 residues. The V gene's germline CDR1 is SEHNR and CDR2 FQNEAQ (reference sequence). The part of the CDR3 DNA that was read is TGTGCCAGCAGCTTAACAGCGGGGGCCTACAATGAC. Its protein product is CASSLTAGAYND. The whole CDR3 reads CASSLTAGAYNDYTF.

Worth noting for this clone: Coverage ceases 3 residues before the CDR3 finishes, and the germline J gene fills in the end. This chain links TRBV30 with TRBJ2-3, with 14 bases matching TRBD2. CDR1 is GTSNPN and CDR2 is SVGIG in the germline V gene (reference sequence). The V segment lost 5 bases and the J segment 6 bases; nucleotides outside the gene matches: 10. The CDR3 is 16 residues long. Incomplete CDR3 DNA: TGTGCCTGGTCCCCGGGACTAGCGGGAGAAGGGGATACG. This sequence encodes CAWSPGLAGEGDT. The complete CDR3 protein is CAWSPGLAGEGDTQYF.

A word on this clone: The sequenced fragment ends 3 residues before the CDR3 boundary, so the rest is inferred from the germline J gene. The V gene is TRBV7-3, the J gene TRBJ2-7; the match to TRBD2 covers 11 bases. The junction had 18 bases not matched to a gene; V was cut back by 1 base and J by 4 bases. CDR3 length: 20 amino acids. CDR1 SGHTA and CDR2 FQGTGA come from the germline V gene. CDR3 DNA, as far as it was read: TGTGCCAGCAGCTTAAAGAGGCGTCGTCTAGCGGGAGGCTTTGCGTACGAG. Amino acids: CASSLKRRRLAGGFAYE. The whole CDR3 protein reads CASSLKRRRLAGGFAYEQYF.

Details on this clone: The CDR3 goes on 3 residues after the read ends, and that part is filled in from the germline J gene. The genes are TRBV2 and TRBJ1-2; D is ambiguous. Trimming removed 3 bases from V and 5 bases from J, with 7 bases in between. CDR3 length equals 12 residues. The V gene's germline CDR1 is SNHLY and CDR2 FYNNEI. The CDR3 bases that were read are TGTGCCAGCAGTGACAGGATTTATGGC. It encodes CASSDRIYG. The whole CDR3 protein reads CASSDRIYGYTF.

As concerns this clone: From the germline J gene comes the end of the CDR3, since the read stops 3 residues before it. The chain is built from TRBV28 and TRBJ2-7; a weak D match, TRBD2 (6 bases). Trimming stripped 6 bases from V and 2 bases from J, with 20 bases between. The germline V gene has CDR1 MDHEN and CDR2 SYDVKM. The CDR3 totals 16 residues. The sequenced part of the CDR3 DNA is TGTGCCAGCAGCGATCTCGGACTACTCTCGGCCTACGAG. Residues: CASSDLGLLSAYE. In full, the CDR3 reads CASSDLGLLSAYEQYF.

On this clone itself: The read ends 3 residues early relative to the CDR3; the germline J gene fills the gap. The chain is built from TRBV2 and TRBJ2-5; TRBD2 agrees at 13 bases. Unmatched junction bases numbered 7, after V lost 7 bases and J lost 5 bases. The germline CDR1 and CDR2 sequences are SNHLY and FYNNEI. The CDR3 is 15 residues long. CDR3 sequence: CASTGTSGMWETQYF. Incomplete CDR3 DNA: TGTGCCAGCACCGGGACTAGCGGGATGTGGGAGACC.

For this clone: The read terminates 3 residues ahead of where the CDR3 ends, so the germline J gene completes it. The chain is built from TRBV20-1 and TRBJ1-3; no definite D call. V was trimmed by 0 bases and J by 6 bases, leaving 6 bases between them. The CDR3 totals 12 residues. Germline assignment: CDR1 DFQATT and CDR2 SNEGSKA (reference sequence). Partial CDR3 DNA: TGCAGTGCTAGAGATCTCTTAAACACC. Its translation: CSARDLLNT. The entire CDR3 protein is CSARDLLNTIYF.

With regard to this clone: The read stops 3 residues short of the end of the CDR3; the missing end is completed from the germline J gene. This rearrangement joins TRBV28 to TRBJ1-1, with a weak D call TRBD1 (5 bases). Looked up from germline, CDR1 is MDHEN and CDR2 is SYDVKM. Trimming pared 6 bases from V and 2 bases from J, leaving 10 bases between. The CDR3 loop spans 13 amino acids. CDR3 protein: CASSPDSNTEAFF. CDR3 bases read: TGTGCCAGCAGCCCTGACAGTAACACTGAA.

On this clone: The CDR3 end is not reached by the read, which stops 3 residues before it; the germline J gene fills it in. The chain joins TRBV5-1 to TRBJ2-4; 9 bases line up with TRBD1. CDR1 and CDR2 (germline): SGHRS, YFSETQ. The CDR3 consists of 16 residues. CDR3 protein: CASSQRPGQGLDGQYF. The sequenced part of the CDR3 DNA is TGCGCCAGCAGCCAACGTCCGGGACAGGGATTGGATGGT.

Comment on this clone: The read comes to an end 3 residues before the CDR3 does, leaving the germline J gene to fill in the end. This rearrangement joins TRBV9 to TRBJ2-7; 7 bases fit TRBD2. This CDR3 is built from 14 residues. Germline trimming cut 0 bases from V and 2 bases from J; bases unmatched to any gene: 2. Germline V gene lookup returns CDR1 SGDLS and CDR2 YYNGEE. The CDR3 reads CASSVGLAAYEQYF. CDR3 DNA, as far as it was read: TGTGCCAGCAGCGTAGGACTAGCCGCCTACGAG.

In the case of this clone: The read ends 3 residues early relative to the CDR3; the germline J gene fills the gap. The J gene is TRBJ2-2, the V gene TRBV2; 12 bases match TRBD2. Unmatched junction bases numbered 6, after V lost 9 bases and J lost 4 bases. This CDR3 contains 15 residues. Germline values: CDR1 SNHLY, CDR2 FYNNEI. The CDR3 bases that were read are TGTGCCAGTATCCCGGGACTAGCGGGCACCGGGGAG. Residues: CASIPGLAGTGE. The CDR3 as a whole reads CASIPGLAGTGELFF. Looking up the rest from reference TRBV2 and TRBJ2-2 gives the full variable domain: EPEVTQTPSHQVTQMGQEVILRCVPISNHLYFYWYRQILGQKVEFLVSFYNNEISEKSEIFDDQFSVERPDGSNFTLKIRSTKLEDSAMYFCASIPGLAGTGELFFGEGSRLTVL.

Concerning this clone: The read finishes 3 residues shy of the CDR3 end, and the germline J gene is used to complete it. The chain joins TRBV5-1 to TRBJ2-5; 13 bases agree with TRBD2. The germline CDR1 and CDR2 sequences are SGHRS and YFSETQ. The CDR3 has 15 amino acids. The covered CDR3 bases are TGCGCCAGCAGACGGACTAGCGGGGGAGGAGATACC. This gives the protein CASRRTSGGGDT. The CDR3 reads in full as CASRRTSGGGDTQYF.

A remark on this clone: Read data end 3 residues before the CDR3 end; the end is taken from the germline J gene. The J gene is TRBJ1-2, the V gene TRBV30, with 12 bases aligning to TRBD1. This CDR3 comprises 16 residues. The trim removed 7 bases at V and 0 bases at J, leaving 9 bases unmatched. Germline lookup yields CDR1 GTSNPN and CDR2 SVGIG (reference sequence). The sequenced CDR3 bases are TGTGCCTCCCCTGGTGGGACAGGGGGCACTAACTATGGC. It translates to CASPGGTGGTNYG. The full CDR3 reads CASPGGTGGTNYGYTF.

With regard to this clone: The read ends 3 residues early relative to the CDR3; the germline J gene fills the gap. The J gene is TRBJ1-1, the V gene TRBV2; D is perhaps TRBD1 (5 bases). The CDR3 spans 12 residues. Germline loops: CDR1 SNHLY, CDR2 FYNNEI. Incomplete CDR3 DNA: TGTGCCACCGCGGGGGACCAACAGGAG. Protein product: CATAGDQQE. Given in full, the CDR3 is CATAGDQQEAFF.